This T cell receptor (beta chain) was captured by sequencing in a study of vaccination effects on CD4 cells after COVID-19. The repertoire was sequenced with immunoSEQ multiplex PCR; TCRdb's copy has only in-frame clones and lacks some. This sample has 45,000 to 65,000 clones, with approximately 81% found just once. This clone was found a few times. Its specificity is not known. The CDR3 has 14 residues. After removal of 1 base from V and 4 bases from J, the junction contained 2 bases not matched to a gene. CDR1 and CDR2 from the germline V gene are LGHNA and YSLEER. Cultured cells yielded isolated CD4+ T cells after 10 days. Each participant was given two doses of one vaccine (BNT162b2 or mRNA-1273). Study-level findings and limits: Marked clonal contraction of both clone types appeared late after vaccination.

This TCR derives from a human donor who received a COVID-19 vaccine. The chain is built from TRBV4-3 and TRBJ1-1; 8 nucleotides align to TRBD1. The input for sequencing was CD4+ T cells from PBMCs cultured without peptide, taken after COVID-19 vaccination. The CDR3 DNA follows: TGCGCCAGCAGCCAAGCGGACAGGGCCACTGAAGCTTTCTTT. It yields the protein CASSQADRATEAFF.